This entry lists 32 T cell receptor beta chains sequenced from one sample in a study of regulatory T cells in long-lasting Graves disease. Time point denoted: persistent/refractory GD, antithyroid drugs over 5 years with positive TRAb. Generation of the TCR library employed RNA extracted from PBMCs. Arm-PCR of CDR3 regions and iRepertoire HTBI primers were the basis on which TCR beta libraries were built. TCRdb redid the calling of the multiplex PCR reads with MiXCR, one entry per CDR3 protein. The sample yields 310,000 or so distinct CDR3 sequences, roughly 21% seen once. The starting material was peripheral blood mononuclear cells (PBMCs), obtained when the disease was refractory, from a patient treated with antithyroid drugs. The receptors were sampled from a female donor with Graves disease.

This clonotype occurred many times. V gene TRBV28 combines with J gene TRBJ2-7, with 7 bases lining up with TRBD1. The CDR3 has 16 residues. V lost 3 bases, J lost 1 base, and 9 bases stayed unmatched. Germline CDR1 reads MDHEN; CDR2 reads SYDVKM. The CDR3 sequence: CASSFTTGTVSYEQYF. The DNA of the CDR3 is TGTGCCAGCAGTTTTACGACCGGGACAGTATCCTACGAGCAGTACTTC.

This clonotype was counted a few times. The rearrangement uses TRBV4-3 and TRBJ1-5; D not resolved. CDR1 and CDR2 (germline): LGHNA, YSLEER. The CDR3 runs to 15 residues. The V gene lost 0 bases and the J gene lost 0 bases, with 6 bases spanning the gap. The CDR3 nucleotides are TGCGCCAGCAGCCAAGATATGGGTAGCAATCAGCCCCAGCATTTT. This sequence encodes CASSQDMGSNQPQHF.

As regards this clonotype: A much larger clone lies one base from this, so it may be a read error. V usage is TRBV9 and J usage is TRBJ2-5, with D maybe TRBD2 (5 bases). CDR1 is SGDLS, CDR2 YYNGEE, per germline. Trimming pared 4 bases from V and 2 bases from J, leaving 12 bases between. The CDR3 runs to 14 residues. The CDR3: CASSRKRNQETQYF. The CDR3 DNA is TGTGCCAGCAGCCGAAAGCGGAATCAAGAGACCCAGTACTTC.

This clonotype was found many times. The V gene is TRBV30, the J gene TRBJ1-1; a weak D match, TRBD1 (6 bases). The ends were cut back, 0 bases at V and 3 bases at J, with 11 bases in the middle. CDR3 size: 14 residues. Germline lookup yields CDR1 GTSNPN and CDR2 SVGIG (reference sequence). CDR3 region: CAWSVTTGYTEAFF. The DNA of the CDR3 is TGTGCCTGGAGTGTCACTACAGGGTACACTGAAGCTTTCTTT.

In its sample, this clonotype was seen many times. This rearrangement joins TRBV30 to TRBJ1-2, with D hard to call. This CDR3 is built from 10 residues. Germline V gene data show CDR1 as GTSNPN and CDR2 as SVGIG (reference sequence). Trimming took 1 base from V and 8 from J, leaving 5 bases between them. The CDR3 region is CAWSEVGYTF. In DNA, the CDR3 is TGTGCCTGGAGTGAGGTGGGCTACACCTTC.

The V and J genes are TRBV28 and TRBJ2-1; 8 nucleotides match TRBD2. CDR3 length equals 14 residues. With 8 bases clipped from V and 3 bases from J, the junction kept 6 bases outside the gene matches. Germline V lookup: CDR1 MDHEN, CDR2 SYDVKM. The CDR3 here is CASGTGLDYNEQFF. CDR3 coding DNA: TGTGCCAGCGGTACGGGACTAGACTACAATGAGCAGTTCTTC.

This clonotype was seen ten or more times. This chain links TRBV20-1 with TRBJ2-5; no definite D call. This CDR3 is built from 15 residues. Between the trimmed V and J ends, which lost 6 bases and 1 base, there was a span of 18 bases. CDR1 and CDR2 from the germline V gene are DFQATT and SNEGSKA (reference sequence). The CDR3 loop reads CSARSFSGPQETQYF. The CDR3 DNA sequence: TGCAGTGCCAGATCGTTTTCAGGACCCCAAGAGACCCAGTACTTC.

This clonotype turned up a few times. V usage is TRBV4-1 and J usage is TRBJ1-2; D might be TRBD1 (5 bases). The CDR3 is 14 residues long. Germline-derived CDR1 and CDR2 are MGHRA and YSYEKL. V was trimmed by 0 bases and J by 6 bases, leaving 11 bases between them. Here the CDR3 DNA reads TGCGCCAGCAGCCAAGAAACAGGAGCGGATGGCTACACCTTC. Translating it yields CASSQETGADGYTF.

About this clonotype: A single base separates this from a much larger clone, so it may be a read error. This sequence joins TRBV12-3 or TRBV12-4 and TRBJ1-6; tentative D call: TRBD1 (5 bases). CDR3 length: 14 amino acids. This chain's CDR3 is CASTGGLRGSPLYF. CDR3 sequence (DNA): TGTGCCAGCACCGGCGGACTAAGGGGCTCACCCCTCTACTTT.

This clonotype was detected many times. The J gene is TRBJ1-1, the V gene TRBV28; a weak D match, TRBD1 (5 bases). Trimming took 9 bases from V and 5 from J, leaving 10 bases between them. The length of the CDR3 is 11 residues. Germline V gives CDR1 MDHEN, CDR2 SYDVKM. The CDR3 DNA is TGTGCCAGTTGGGGCGGGACTGAAGCTTTCTTT. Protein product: CASWGGTEAFF.

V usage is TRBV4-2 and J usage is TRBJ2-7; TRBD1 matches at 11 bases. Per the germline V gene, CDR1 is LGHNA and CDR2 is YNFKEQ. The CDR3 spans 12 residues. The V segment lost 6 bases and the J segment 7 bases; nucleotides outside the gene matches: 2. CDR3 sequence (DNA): TGTGCCAGCAGGGGGACAGGGGGGGAGCAGTACTTC. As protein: CASRGTGGEQYF.

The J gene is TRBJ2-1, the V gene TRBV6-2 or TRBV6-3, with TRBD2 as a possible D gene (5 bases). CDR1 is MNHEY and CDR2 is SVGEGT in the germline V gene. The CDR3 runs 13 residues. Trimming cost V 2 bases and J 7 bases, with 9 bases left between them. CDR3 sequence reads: CASSYLGGNEQFF. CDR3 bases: TGTGCCAGCAGTTACCTGGGCGGGAATGAGCAGTTCTTC.

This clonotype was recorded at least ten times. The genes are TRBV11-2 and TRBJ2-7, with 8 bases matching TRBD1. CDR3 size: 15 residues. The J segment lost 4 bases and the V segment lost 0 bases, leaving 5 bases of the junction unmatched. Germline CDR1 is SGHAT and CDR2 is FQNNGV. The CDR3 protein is CASSLDWTGWYEQYF. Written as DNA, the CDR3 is TGTGCCAGCAGCTTAGATTGGACAGGGTGGTACGAGCAGTACTTC.

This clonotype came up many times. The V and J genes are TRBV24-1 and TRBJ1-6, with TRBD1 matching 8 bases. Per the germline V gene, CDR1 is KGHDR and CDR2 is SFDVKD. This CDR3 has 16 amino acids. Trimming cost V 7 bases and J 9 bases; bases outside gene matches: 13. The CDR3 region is CATRGSVGQGGSPLHF. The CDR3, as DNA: TGTGCCACCAGGGGGTCAGTCGGACAGGGAGGTTCACCCCTCCACTTT.

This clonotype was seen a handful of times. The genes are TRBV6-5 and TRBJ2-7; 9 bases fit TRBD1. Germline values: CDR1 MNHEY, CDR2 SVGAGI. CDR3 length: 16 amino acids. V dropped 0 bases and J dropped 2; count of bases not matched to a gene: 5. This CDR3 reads CASSYSAGQGPYEQYF. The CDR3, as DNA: TGTGCCAGCAGTTACTCAGCGGGACAGGGTCCCTACGAGCAGTACTTC.

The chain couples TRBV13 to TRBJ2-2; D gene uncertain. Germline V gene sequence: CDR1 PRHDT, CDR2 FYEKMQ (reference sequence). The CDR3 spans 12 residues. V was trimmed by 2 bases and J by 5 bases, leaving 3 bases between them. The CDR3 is CASSLLTGELFF. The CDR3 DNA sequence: TGTGCCAGCAGCTTACTAACCGGGGAGCTGTTTTTT. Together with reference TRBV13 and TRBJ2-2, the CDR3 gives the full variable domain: AAGVIQSPRHLIKEKRETATLKCYPIPRHDTVYWYQQGPGQDPQFLISFYEKMQSDKGSIPDRFSAQQFSDYHSELNMSSLELGDSALYFCASSLLTGELFFGEGSRLTVL.

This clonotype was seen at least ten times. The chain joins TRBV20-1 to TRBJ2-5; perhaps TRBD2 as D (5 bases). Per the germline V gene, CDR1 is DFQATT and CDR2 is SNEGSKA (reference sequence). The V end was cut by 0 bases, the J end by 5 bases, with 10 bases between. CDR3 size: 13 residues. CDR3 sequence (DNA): TGCAGTGCTAGAGATTGGTCGGGGGAGACCCAGTACTTC. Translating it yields CSARDWSGETQYF.

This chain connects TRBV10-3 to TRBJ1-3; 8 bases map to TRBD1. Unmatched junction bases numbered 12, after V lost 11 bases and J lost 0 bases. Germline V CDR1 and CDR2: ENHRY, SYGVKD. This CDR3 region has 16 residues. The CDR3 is CAYRGGTDPSGNTIYF. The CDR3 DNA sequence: TGTGCCTACAGGGGGGGGACCGACCCCTCTGGAAACACCATATATTTT.

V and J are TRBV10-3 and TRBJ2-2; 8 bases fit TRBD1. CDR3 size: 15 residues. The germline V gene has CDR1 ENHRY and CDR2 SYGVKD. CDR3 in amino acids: CASDTGGANTGELFF. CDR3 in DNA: TGTGCTAGTGACACAGGGGGAGCGAACACCGGGGAGCTGTTTTTT.

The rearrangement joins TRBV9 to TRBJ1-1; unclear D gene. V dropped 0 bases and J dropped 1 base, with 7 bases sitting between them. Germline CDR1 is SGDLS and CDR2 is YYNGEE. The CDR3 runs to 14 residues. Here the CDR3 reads CASSVGSRNTEAFF. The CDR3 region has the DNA TGTGCCAGCAGCGTAGGTTCTCGGAACACTGAAGCTTTCTTT.

The CDR3 DNA sequence: TGTGCCAGCAGCCAAAACACGAACACCGGGGAGCTGTTTTTT. Amino acid sequence: CASSQNTNTGELFF. The chain joins TRBV14 to TRBJ2-2, with D uncertain. The CDR3 sequence is 14 residues long. Germline V lookup: CDR1 SGHDN, CDR2 FVKESK. The V gene lost 2 bases and the J gene lost 0 bases, with 4 bases spanning the gap. Full variable domain (remainder filled in from reference TRBV14 and TRBJ2-2): EAGVTQFPSHSVIEKGQTVTLRCDPISGHDNLYWYRRVMGKEIKFLLHFVKESKQDESGMPNNRFLAERTGGTYSTLKVQPAELEDSGVYFCASSQNTNTGELFFGEGSRLTVL.

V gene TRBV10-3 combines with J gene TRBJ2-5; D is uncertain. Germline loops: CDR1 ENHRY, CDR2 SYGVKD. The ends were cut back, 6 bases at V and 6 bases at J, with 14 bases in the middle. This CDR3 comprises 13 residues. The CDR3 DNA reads TGTGCCATCAGACCTGGAGAGGAAAAGACCCAGTACTTC. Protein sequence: CAIRPGEEKTQYF.

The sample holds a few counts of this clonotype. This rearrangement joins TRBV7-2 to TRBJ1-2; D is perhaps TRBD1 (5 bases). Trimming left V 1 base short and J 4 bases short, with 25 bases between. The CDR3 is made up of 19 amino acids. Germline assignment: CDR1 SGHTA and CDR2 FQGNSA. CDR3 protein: CASSLDRPGGGTSRYGYTF. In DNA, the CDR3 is TGTGCCAGCAGCTTAGATCGCCCCGGGGGGGGGACGTCCCGCTATGGCTACACCTTC. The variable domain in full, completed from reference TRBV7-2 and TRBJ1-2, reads GAGVSQSPSNKVTEKGKDVELRCDPISGHTALYWYRQSLGQGLEFLIYFQGNSAPDKSGLPSDRFSAERTGGSVSTLTIQRTQQEDSAVYLCASSLDRPGGGTSRYGYTFGSGTRLTVV.

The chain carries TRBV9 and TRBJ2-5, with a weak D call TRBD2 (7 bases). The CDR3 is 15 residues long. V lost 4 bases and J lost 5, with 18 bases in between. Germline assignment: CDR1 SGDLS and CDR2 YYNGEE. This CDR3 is CASSPWGAGEETQYF. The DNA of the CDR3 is TGTGCCAGCAGCCCCTGGGGGGCGGGAGAGGAGACCCAGTACTTC.

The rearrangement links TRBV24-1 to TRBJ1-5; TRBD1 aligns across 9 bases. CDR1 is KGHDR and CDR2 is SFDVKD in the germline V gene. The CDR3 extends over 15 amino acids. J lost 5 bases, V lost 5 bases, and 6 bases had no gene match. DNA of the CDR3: TGTGCCACCAGTGCGGGACAGGGATCATATCAGCCCCAGCATTTT. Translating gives CATSAGQGSYQPQHF.

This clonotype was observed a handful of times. The CDR3 DNA sequence: TGTGCCATCAGTTTGGGGAACGGGGAGCTGTTTTTT. Translated: CAISLGNGELFF. J is TRBJ2-2 and V is TRBV10-3; D remains unclear. Germline values: CDR1 ENHRY, CDR2 SYGVKD. Trimming stripped 5 bases from V and 7 bases from J, with 8 bases between. The CDR3 loop spans 12 amino acids.

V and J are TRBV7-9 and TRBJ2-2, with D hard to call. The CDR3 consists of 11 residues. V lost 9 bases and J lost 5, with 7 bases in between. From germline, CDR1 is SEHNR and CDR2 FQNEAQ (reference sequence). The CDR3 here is CASGGTGELFF. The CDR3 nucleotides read TGTGCCAGTGGTGGTACCGGGGAGCTGTTTTTT. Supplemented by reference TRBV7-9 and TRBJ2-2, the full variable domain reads DTGVSQNPRHKITKRGQNVTFRCDPISEHNRLYWYRQTLGQGPEFLTYFQNEAQLEKSRLLSDRFSAERPKGSFSTLEIQRTEQGDSAMYLCASGGTGELFFGEGSRLTVL.

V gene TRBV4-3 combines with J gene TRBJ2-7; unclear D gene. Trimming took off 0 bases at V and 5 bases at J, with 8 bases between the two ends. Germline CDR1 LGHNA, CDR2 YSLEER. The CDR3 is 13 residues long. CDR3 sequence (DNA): TGCGCCAGCAGCCAAGATTGGGAAAACGAGCAGTACTTC. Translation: CASSQDWENEQYF.

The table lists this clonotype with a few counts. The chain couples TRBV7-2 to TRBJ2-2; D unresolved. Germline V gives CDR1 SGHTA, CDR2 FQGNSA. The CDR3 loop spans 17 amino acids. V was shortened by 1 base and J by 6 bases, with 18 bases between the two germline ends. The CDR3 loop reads CASSLDLAEVSAGELFF. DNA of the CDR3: TGTGCCAGCAGCTTAGATCTCGCAGAGGTGTCGGCCGGGGAGCTGTTTTTT.

The CDR3 nucleotides are TGTGCCAGCAGTGGTACAGGGTATGCTGGAAACACCATATATTTT. Amino acid sequence: CASSGTGYAGNTIYF. The chain combines TRBV7-2 with TRBJ1-3; tentative D call: TRBD1 (6 bases). V lost 6 bases and J 2 bases, leaving 14 bases between the germline ends. This CDR3 has 15 residues. Germline CDR1 reads SGHTA; CDR2 reads FQGNSA.

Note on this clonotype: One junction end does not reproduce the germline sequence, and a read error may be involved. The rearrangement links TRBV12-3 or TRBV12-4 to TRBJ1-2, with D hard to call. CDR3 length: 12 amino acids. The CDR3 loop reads CANSLESYGYTF. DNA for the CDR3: TGTGCCAACAGTTTAGAGTCCTATGGCTACACCTTC.

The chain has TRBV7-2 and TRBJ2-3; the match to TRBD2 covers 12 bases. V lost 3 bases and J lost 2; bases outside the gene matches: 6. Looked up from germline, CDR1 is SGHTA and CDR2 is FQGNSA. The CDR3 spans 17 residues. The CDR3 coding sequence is TGTGCCAGCAGCTTGGGTCTAGCGGGAGGGTTCACAGATACGCAGTATTTT. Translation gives CASSLGLAGGFTDTQYF.